Sequencing of this T cell receptor beta chain was carried out in a study of radiotherapy plus CTLA-4 blockade in lung cancer. V was clipped by 2 bases and J by 8 bases, with 13 bases between them. The CDR3 runs to 13 residues. CDR1 and CDR2 from the germline V gene are SGHDT and YYEEEE. Clones were sequenced by immunoSEQ multiplex PCR, and TCRdb holds only the in-frame ones, with some missing. The sample yields 30,000 to 45,000 clones, around 79% seen once. Concerning this clone itself: Its cognate antigen is unknown.

General study findings and limits: Tumor-origin TCR clones grew in blood after radiotherapy plus ipilimumab.

The specimen was peripheral blood, collected from a patient treated with radiotherapy plus ipilimumab. V is TRBV5-6 and J is TRBJ1-2; possibly TRBD1 for D (6 bases). This TCR came from a human donor with non-small cell lung cancer who had stable disease on radiotherapy plus ipilimumab. CDR3 sequence reads: CASSFPQGYGYTF. Written as DNA, the CDR3 is TGTGCCAGCAGCTTCCCACAGGGTTACGGCTACACCTTC.